Shown below are 29 T cell receptor beta chains from a single sample sequenced in a study of breast tumors, draining lymph nodes, adjacent tissues. Axillary draining lymph nodes of breast cancer patients supplied the node samples. Each CDR3 protein gets one entry after TCRdb re-called the multiplex PCR reads with MiXCR. The sample consists of 85,000 to 130,000 distinct CDR3 sequences, roughly 20% of them appearing once. The sequenced sample consisted of axillary lymph node tissue. These receptors were taken from a female donor with breast cancer. Some clones in this sample may be carry-over from other donors' samples.

This clonotype was observed many times. The rearrangement links TRBV27 to TRBJ2-2, with a possible D match to TRBD1 (6 bases). Germline CDR1 MNHEY, CDR2 SMNVEV (reference sequence). The length of the CDR3 is 14 residues. V lost 4 bases to trimming and J lost 0 bases, with 6 bases between them. The chain's CDR3 is CASSWTANTGELFF. DNA of the CDR3: TGTGCCAGCAGTTGGACAGCGAACACCGGGGAGCTGTTTTTT.

This clonotype came up many times. This sequence joins TRBV11-2 and TRBJ2-3; no reliable D call. The CDR3 covers 15 residues. Germline loops: CDR1 SGHAT, CDR2 FQNNGV. V lost 2 bases to trimming and J lost 1 base, with 10 bases between them. This chain's CDR3 is CASSLLQSRTDTQYF. DNA of the CDR3: TGTGCCAGCAGCTTATTGCAGTCCCGCACAGATACGCAGTATTTT.

The sample holds many counts of this clonotype. This chain uses TRBV7-6 with TRBJ2-7; 8 bases match TRBD2. The J segment lost 6 bases and the V segment lost 5 bases, leaving 21 bases of the junction unmatched. Germline CDR1 reads SGHVS; CDR2 reads FNYEAQ. The CDR3 contains 18 residues. Here the CDR3 reads CASSRPTGKTSENSEQYF. CDR3 coding DNA: TGTGCCAGCAGCCGGCCGACAGGAAAGACTAGCGAGAACTCCGAGCAGTACTTC. Variable domain in full (rest from reference TRBV7-6 and TRBJ2-7): GAGVSQSPRYKVTKRGQDVALRCDPISGHVSLYWYRQALGQGPEFLTYFNYEAQQDKSGLPNDRFSAERPEGSISTLTIQRTEQRDSAMYRCASSRPTGKTSENSEQYFGPGTRLTVT.

This clonotype was seen many times. The V gene is TRBV6-1, the J gene TRBJ1-6; 7 bases match TRBD1. Germline V gene data show CDR1 as MNHNS and CDR2 as SASEGT. This CDR3 contains 14 residues. J was trimmed by 9 bases and V by 7 bases; bases with no gene match: 9. The CDR3 loop reads CASTSRDSGSPLHF. DNA of the CDR3: TGTGCCAGCACCAGCCGGGACAGCGGTTCACCCCTCCACTTT.

Concerning this clonotype: The CDR3 ends on some other residue instead of the conserved phenylalanine or tryptophan, so this is likely a read error. The limits of the CDR3 on the DNA are not certain, so only TCRdb's listed CDR3 is given. The rearrangement uses TRBV30 and TRBJ2-1. Germline-derived CDR1 and CDR2 are GTSNPN and SVGIG (reference sequence). The CDR3 sequence runs 14 residues, both termini included. Here the CDR3 reads CAWSVQAGGNEQLS.

The chain recombines TRBV27 with TRBJ1-5; no reliable D call. The CDR3 is made up of 15 amino acids. The V gene lost 1 base and the J gene lost 0 bases, with 7 bases spanning the gap. CDR1 is MNHEY and CDR2 is SMNVEV in the germline V gene (reference sequence). The CDR3 here is CASSLYLPSNQPQHF. The DNA of the CDR3 is TGTGCCAGCAGTTTATACCTTCCTAGCAATCAGCCCCAGCATTTT.

This clonotype was detected ten times or more. The gene calls are TRBV2 and TRBJ2-1; a weak D match, TRBD2 (5 bases). Germline V gives CDR1 SNHLY, CDR2 FYNNEI. V was trimmed by 6 bases and J by 6 bases, leaving 12 bases between them. This CDR3 spans 13 amino acids. The CDR3 DNA follows: TGTGCCAGCAGCGGAGGACGGCTCAATGAGCAGTTCTTC. As protein: CASSGGRLNEQFF.

There are many counts of this clonotype. This sequence joins TRBV30 and TRBJ1-2, with D perhaps matching TRBD1 (6 bases). The germline gives CDR1 GTSNPN, CDR2 SVGIG (reference sequence). V gave up 4 bases and J gave up 3 bases, with 12 bases separating them. The CDR3 has 13 amino acids. The CDR3 here is CAWMARGHYGYTF. The CDR3 DNA follows: TGTGCCTGGATGGCCAGGGGCCACTATGGCTACACCTTC.

This clonotype was observed a handful of times. The gene calls are TRBV5-1 and TRBJ2-6; TRBD1 matches 9 bases. The V gene end was trimmed by 0 bases and the J gene end by 0 bases; junction bases not matched to a gene: 4. The CDR3 is 18 residues long. Per the germline V gene, CDR1 is SGHRS and CDR2 is YFSETQ. Here the CDR3 reads CASSLGDRVFSGANVLTF. In DNA form, the CDR3 reads TGCGCCAGCAGCTTGGGGGACAGGGTTTTCTCTGGGGCCAACGTCCTGACTTTC.

The sample holds many counts of this clonotype. V and J are TRBV2 and TRBJ2-5; D is perhaps TRBD2 (6 bases). CDR3 length equals 15 residues. The germline V gene encodes CDR1 SNHLY and CDR2 FYNNEI. Trimming left V 7 bases short and J 2 bases short, with 17 bases between. The CDR3 sequence is CASIGEVQVQETQYF. The CDR3 DNA reads TGTGCCAGCATAGGGGAGGTTCAGGTACAAGAGACCCAGTACTTC.

The chain links TRBV3-1 to TRBJ1-6, with 9 bases fitting TRBD1. Germline lookup yields CDR1 LGHDT and CDR2 YNNKEL (reference sequence). The V gene end was trimmed by 0 bases and the J gene end by 11 bases; junction bases not matched to a gene: 14. The CDR3 length is 18 residues. The CDR3 region has the DNA TGTGCCAGCAGCCAAGAGGCGGGACAGGGCCTTAAAATTCCACCCCTCCACTTT. Its protein is CASSQEAGQGLKIPPLHF.

The CDR3 DNA sequence: TGTGCCAGCAGTTTCGGGAGGAATAATAATGAAAAACTGTTTTTT. This codes for CASSFGRNNNEKLFF. The J gene is TRBJ1-4, the V gene TRBV27; D gene ambiguous. This CDR3 spans 15 amino acids. V lost 3 bases and J 4 bases, leaving 12 bases between the germline ends. Germline V gene lookup returns CDR1 MNHEY and CDR2 SMNVEV (reference sequence).

The table lists this clonotype with many counts. The rearrangement uses TRBV29-1 and TRBJ1-3; maybe TRBD1 (5 bases). Germline V CDR1 and CDR2: SQVTM, ANQGSEA. The length of the CDR3 is 13 residues. Trimming stripped 7 bases from V and 1 base from J, with 11 bases between. The DNA of the CDR3 is TGCAGCGGAATGACAGCTTCTGGAAACACCATATATTTT. Translation gives CSGMTASGNTIYF. Full variable domain (missing parts from reference TRBV29-1 and TRBJ1-3): SAVISQKPSRDICQRGTSLTIQCQVDSQVTMMFWYRQQPGQSLTLIATANQGSEATYESGFVIDKFPISRPNLTFSTLTVSNMSPEDSSIYLCSGMTASGNTIYFGEGSWLTVV.

This clonotype has ten or more counts. DNA for the CDR3: TGTGCCAGCGGCTACGTGCGGCAAGGGACAGGGTCTCACGAGCAGTACTTC. It yields the protein CASGYVRQGTGSHEQYF. The J gene is TRBJ2-7, the V gene TRBV2; 9 bases map to TRBD1. There are 17 residues in the CDR3. V lost 8 bases to trimming and J lost 5 bases; unmatched junction nucleotides: 19. Germline CDR1 SNHLY, CDR2 FYNNEI.

This clonotype was found many times. The chain recombines TRBV20-1 with TRBJ2-3; 8 nucleotides agree with TRBD2. This CDR3 is 19 amino acids long. The junction had 19 bases not matched to a gene; V was cut back by 5 bases and J by 0 bases. CDR1 and CDR2 from the germline V gene are DFQATT and SNEGSKA (reference sequence). CDR3 in amino acids: CSAPEPRTSPTISTDTQYF. For the CDR3, the DNA is TGCAGTGCTCCAGAACCTAGGACTAGCCCTACCATAAGCACAGATACGCAGTATTTT.

With regard to this clonotype: A much larger clone lies one base from this, so it may be a read error. The V and J genes are TRBV6-5 and TRBJ2-1, with a weak D call TRBD1 (6 bases). Germline values: CDR1 MNHEY, CDR2 SVGAGI. The CDR3 is 14 residues long. Trimming took off 6 bases at V and 10 bases at J, with 19 bases between the two ends. The CDR3 spells CASRKQGPWEEQFF. The CDR3 DNA reads as TGTGCCAGCAGGAAGCAGGGGCCTTGGGAGGAGCAGTTCTTC.

This clonotype was found many times. This chain joins TRBV9 and TRBJ2-1; a possible D gene is TRBD2 (6 bases). CDR1 and CDR2 (germline): SGDLS, YYNGEE. The CDR3 is made up of 12 amino acids. Trimming removed 0 bases at V and 10 bases at J, with 8 bases between. CDR3 in DNA: TGTGCCAGCAGCGTAGCGGGAGTGGAGCAGTTCTTC. Amino acids: CASSVAGVEQFF.

The table lists this clonotype with many counts. The V gene is TRBV10-2, the J gene TRBJ2-2; D is undetermined. CDR3 length: 14 residues. Trimming cost V 3 bases and J 3 bases, with 8 bases left between them. Germline V gene data show CDR1 as WSHSY and CDR2 as SAAADI. The chain's CDR3 is CASSDHWDTGELFF. The DNA for the CDR3 is TGCGCCAGCAGTGACCACTGGGACACCGGGGAGCTGTTTTTT.

This clonotype has a handful of counts. A much more abundant neighbour one base away suggests this may be a read error. The chain uses TRBV20-1 and TRBJ2-1; maybe TRBD2 (5 bases). The CDR3 loop spans 13 amino acids. Germline assignment: CDR1 DFQATT and CDR2 SNEGSKA (reference sequence). The CDR3 nucleotides read TGCAGTGCCCTAAGCGGCACATACAATGGGCAGTTCTTC. It translates to CSALSGTYNGQFF.

At least ten counts were recorded for this clonotype. The J gene is TRBJ1-4, the V gene TRBV2, with 12 bases that match TRBD1. The trim removed 6 bases at V and 4 bases at J, leaving 9 bases unmatched. CDR3 length: 17 residues. Germline V gene sequence: CDR1 SNHLY, CDR2 FYNNEI. For the CDR3, the DNA is TGTGCCAGCAGAGCCGGGACAGGGGGCCGTCTTAATGAAAAACTGTTTTTT. Protein sequence: CASRAGTGGRLNEKLFF.

This clonotype was detected ten times or more. The chain links TRBV19 to TRBJ2-5; 8 bases agree with TRBD2. This CDR3 is built from 15 residues. The germline gives CDR1 LNHDA, CDR2 SQIVND (reference sequence). V shed 3 bases, J shed 4 bases, and the junction held 7 bases outside the gene matches. Here the CDR3 reads CASSIRRGAAETQYF. The CDR3 bases are TGTGCCAGTAGTATCAGGCGGGGGGCCGCAGAGACCCAGTACTTC.

This clonotype was recorded many times. The rearrangement joins TRBV29-1 to TRBJ1-4; D gene unclear. Germline assignment: CDR1 SQVTM and CDR2 ANQGSEA. Trimming left V 7 bases short and J 4 bases short, with 16 bases between. The CDR3 is 14 residues long. CDR3 bases: TGCAGCGCAAAACCGACGGCCAATAATGAAAAACTGTTTTTT. Its protein is CSAKPTANNEKLFF.

This clonotype was seen many times. The V and J genes are TRBV28 and TRBJ2-3; D call uncertain. The CDR3 has 16 residues. The ends were cut back, 4 bases at V and 2 bases at J, with 16 bases in the middle. The germline CDR1 and CDR2 sequences are MDHEN and SYDVKM. CDR3 loop: CASSSTTAHSTDTQYF. The CDR3 DNA is TGTGCCAGCAGTTCAACGACTGCCCACTCCACAGATACGCAGTATTTT.

Many counts were recorded for this clonotype. The chain links TRBV12-3 or TRBV12-4 to TRBJ2-1; perhaps TRBD1 as D (5 bases). Trimming pared 9 bases from V and 5 bases from J, leaving 11 bases between. There are 12 residues in the CDR3. CDR3: CASWGDNNEQFF. CDR3 DNA sequence: TGTGCCAGTTGGGGCGACAACAATGAGCAGTTCTTC.

Ten or more counts support this clonotype. The chain has TRBV29-1 and TRBJ1-5, with a tentative D call TRBD1 (5 bases). The CDR3 extends over 12 amino acids. Trimming took off 0 bases at V and 9 bases at J, with 9 bases between the two ends. The germline V gene has CDR1 SQVTM and CDR2 ANQGSEA. This CDR3 reads CSVEDGGSPQHF. CDR3 sequence (DNA): TGCAGCGTTGAAGATGGGGGATCGCCCCAGCATTTT. Supplemented by reference TRBV29-1 and TRBJ1-5, the full variable domain reads SAVISQKPSRDICQRGTSLTIQCQVDSQVTMMFWYRQQPGQSLTLIATANQGSEATYESGFVIDKFPISRPNLTFSTLTVSNMSPEDSSIYLCSVEDGGSPQHFGDGTRLSIL.

This clonotype was observed many times. The chain carries TRBV24-1 and TRBJ2-2; D gene ambiguous. The CDR3 is 13 residues long. Germline V gene data show CDR1 as KGHDR and CDR2 as SFDVKD. Between the trimmed V and J ends, which lost 3 bases and 7 bases, there was a span of 8 bases. The CDR3 nucleotides read TGTGCCACCAGTGATCCCCCAAGCGGGGAGCTGTTTTTT. Its protein product is CATSDPPSGELFF.

This clonotype was seen at least ten times. The V gene is TRBV3-1, the J gene TRBJ2-5; the D is unclear. The CDR3 extends over 13 amino acids. Germline V gives CDR1 LGHDT, CDR2 YNNKEL (reference sequence). Trimming stripped 3 bases from V and 5 bases from J, with 10 bases between. The DNA for the CDR3 is TGTGCCAGCAGCCATCCCCTACTGGAGACCCAGTACTTC. Its protein product is CASSHPLLETQYF.

This clonotype was seen at least ten times. The rearrangement joins TRBV20-1 to TRBJ2-3; 12 bases fit TRBD2. The junction had 15 bases not matched to a gene; V was cut back by 4 bases and J by 1 base. The CDR3 is made up of 19 amino acids. Per germline, CDR1 DFQATT and CDR2 SNEGSKA (reference sequence). The CDR3: CSANRRLAGALVGTDTQYF. The CDR3 coding sequence is TGCAGTGCTAACCGACGACTAGCGGGGGCCCTGGTCGGCACAGATACGCAGTATTTT.

The sample holds many counts of this clonotype. The V gene is TRBV6-1, the J gene TRBJ2-7; D is undetermined. Looked up from germline, CDR1 is MNHNS and CDR2 is SASEGT. The V and J ends lost 3 bases and 2 bases respectively, with 14 bases between them. The CDR3 loop spans 15 amino acids. The CDR3 protein is CASSDMGILPYEQYF. In DNA, the CDR3 is TGTGCCAGCAGTGACATGGGGATATTACCCTACGAGCAGTACTTC.